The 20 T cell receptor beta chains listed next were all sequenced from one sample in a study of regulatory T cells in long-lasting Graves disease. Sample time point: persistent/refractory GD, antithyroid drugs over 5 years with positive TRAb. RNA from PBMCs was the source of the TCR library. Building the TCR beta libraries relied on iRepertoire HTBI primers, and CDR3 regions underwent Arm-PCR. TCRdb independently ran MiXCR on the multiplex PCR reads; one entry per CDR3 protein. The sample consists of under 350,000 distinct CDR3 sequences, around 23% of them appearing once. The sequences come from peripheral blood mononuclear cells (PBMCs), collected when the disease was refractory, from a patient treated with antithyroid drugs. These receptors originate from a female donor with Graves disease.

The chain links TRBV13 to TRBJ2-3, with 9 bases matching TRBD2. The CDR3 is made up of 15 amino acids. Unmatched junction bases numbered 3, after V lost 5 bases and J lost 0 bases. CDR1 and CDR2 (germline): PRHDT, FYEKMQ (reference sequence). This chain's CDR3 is CASSTGTSSTDTQYF. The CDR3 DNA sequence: TGTGCCAGCAGCACCGGGACTAGCAGCACAGATACGCAGTATTTT. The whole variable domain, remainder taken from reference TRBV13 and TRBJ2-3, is AAGVIQSPRHLIKEKRETATLKCYPIPRHDTVYWYQQGPGQDPQFLISFYEKMQSDKGSIPDRFSAQQFSDYHSELNMSSLELGDSALYFCASSTGTSSTDTQYFGPGTRLTVL.

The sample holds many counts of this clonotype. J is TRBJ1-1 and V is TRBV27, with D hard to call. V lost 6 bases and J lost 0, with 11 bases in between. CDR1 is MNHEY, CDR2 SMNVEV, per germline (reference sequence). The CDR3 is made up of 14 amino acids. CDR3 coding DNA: TGTGCCAGCAGCTTAGAGGGCATGAACACTGAAGCTTTCTTT. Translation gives CASSLEGMNTEAFF.

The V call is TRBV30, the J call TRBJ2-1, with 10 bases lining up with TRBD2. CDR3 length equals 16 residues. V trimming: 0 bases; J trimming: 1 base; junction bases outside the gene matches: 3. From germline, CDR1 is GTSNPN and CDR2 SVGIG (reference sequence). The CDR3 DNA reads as TGTGCCTGGAGTGTAGGTAGCGGGAGGTCCTACAATGAGCAGTTCTTC. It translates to CAWSVGSGRSYNEQFF.

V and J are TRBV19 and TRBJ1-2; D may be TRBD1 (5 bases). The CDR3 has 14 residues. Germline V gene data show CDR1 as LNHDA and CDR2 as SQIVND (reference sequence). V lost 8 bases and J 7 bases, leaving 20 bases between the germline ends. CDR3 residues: CASATTDFEPGYTF. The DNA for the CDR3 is TGTGCCAGTGCTACGACAGATTTCGAACCTGGCTACACCTTC.

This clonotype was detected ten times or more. CDR3 residues: CASSLVAGGDEQYF. The DNA for the CDR3 is TGTGCCAGCAGCTTAGTGGCGGGAGGGGACGAGCAGTACTTC. The V gene is TRBV7-8, the J gene TRBJ2-7; 9 bases map to TRBD2. V shed 1 base, J shed 5 bases, and the junction held 3 bases outside the gene matches. Germline V lookup: CDR1 SGHVS, CDR2 FQNEAQ. The CDR3 sequence is 14 residues long.

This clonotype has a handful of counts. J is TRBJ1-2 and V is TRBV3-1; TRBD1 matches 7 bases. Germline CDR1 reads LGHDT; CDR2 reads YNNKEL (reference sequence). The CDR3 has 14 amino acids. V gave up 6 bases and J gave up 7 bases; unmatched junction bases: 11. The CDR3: CASRFTGDDFGYTF. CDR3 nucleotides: TGTGCCAGCAGATTTACAGGGGACGATTTTGGCTACACCTTC.

CDR3 DNA sequence: TGTGCCAGCAGCGTAGGTCGAGACAGGGCGAATTCACCCCTCCACTTT. This gives the protein CASSVGRDRANSPLHF. This chain uses TRBV9 with TRBJ1-6; 7 positions match TRBD1. Per germline, CDR1 SGDLS and CDR2 YYNGEE. This CDR3 has 16 residues. The V gene end was trimmed by 0 bases and the J gene end by 7 bases; junction bases not matched to a gene: 7.

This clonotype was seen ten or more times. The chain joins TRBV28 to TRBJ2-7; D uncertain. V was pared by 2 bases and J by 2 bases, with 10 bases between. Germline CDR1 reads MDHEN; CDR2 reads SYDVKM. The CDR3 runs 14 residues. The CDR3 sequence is CASSLTVIAYEQYF. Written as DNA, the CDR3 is TGTGCCAGCAGTTTAACCGTAATAGCCTACGAGCAGTACTTC.

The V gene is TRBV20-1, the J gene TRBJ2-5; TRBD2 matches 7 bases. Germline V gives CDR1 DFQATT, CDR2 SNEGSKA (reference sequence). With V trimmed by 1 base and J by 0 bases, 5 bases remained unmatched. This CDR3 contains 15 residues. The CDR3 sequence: CSARVASGYQETQYF. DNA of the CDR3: TGCAGTGCTAGAGTGGCTAGCGGATACCAAGAGACCCAGTACTTC.

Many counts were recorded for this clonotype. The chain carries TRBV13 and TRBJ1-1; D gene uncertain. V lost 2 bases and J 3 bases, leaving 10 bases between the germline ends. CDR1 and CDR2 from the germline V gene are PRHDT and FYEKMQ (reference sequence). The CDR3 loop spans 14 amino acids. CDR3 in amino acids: CASSLLVGDTEAFF. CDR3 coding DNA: TGTGCCAGCAGCTTACTGGTCGGGGACACTGAAGCTTTCTTT.

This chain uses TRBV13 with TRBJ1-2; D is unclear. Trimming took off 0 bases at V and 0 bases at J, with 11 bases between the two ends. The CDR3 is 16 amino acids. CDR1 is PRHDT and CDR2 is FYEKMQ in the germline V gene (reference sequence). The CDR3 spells CASSLGQEPPNYGYTF. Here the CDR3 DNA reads TGTGCCAGCAGCTTAGGACAAGAACCCCCTAACTATGGCTACACCTTC.

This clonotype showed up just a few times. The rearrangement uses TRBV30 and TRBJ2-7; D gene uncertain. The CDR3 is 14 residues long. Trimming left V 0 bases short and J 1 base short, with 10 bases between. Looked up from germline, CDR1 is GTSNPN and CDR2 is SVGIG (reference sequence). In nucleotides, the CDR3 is TGTGCCTGGAGTGTACATCGGAGTTCCTACGAGCAGTACTTC. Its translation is CAWSVHRSSYEQYF.

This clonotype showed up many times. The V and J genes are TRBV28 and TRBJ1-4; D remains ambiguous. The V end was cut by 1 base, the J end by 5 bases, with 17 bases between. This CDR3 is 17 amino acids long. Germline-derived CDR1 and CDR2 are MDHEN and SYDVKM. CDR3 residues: CASSLLAARIANEKLFF. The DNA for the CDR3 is TGTGCCAGCAGTTTATTAGCAGCGCGCATAGCAAATGAAAAACTGTTTTTT.

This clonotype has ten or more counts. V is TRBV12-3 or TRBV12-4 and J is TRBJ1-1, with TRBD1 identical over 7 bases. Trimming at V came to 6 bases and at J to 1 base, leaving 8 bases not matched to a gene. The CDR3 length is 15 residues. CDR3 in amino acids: CASSPTGTRNTEAFF. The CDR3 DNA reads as TGTGCCAGCAGCCCGACAGGGACGAGGAACACTGAAGCTTTCTTT.

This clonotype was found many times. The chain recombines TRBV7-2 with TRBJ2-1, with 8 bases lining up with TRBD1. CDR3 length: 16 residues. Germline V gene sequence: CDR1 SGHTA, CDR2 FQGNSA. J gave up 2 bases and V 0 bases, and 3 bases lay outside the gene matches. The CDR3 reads CASSLAAGGAYNEQFF. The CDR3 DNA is TGTGCCAGCAGCTTAGCCGCAGGGGGCGCCTACAATGAGCAGTTCTTC.

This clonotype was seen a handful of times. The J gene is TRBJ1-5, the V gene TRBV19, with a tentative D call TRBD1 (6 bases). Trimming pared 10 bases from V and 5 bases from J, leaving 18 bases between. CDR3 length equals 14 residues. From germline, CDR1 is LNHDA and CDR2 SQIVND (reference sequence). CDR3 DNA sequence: TGTGCCACTCGAAAACAGGGTGGGGATCAGCCCCAGCATTTT. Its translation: CATRKQGGDQPQHF.

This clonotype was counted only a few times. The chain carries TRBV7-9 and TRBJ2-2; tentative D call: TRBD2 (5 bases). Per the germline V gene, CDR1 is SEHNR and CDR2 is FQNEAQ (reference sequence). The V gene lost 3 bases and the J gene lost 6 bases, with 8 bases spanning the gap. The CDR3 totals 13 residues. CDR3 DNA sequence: TGTGCCAGCAGCTTTACGGGGTCCGGGGAGCTGTTTTTT. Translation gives CASSFTGSGELFF.

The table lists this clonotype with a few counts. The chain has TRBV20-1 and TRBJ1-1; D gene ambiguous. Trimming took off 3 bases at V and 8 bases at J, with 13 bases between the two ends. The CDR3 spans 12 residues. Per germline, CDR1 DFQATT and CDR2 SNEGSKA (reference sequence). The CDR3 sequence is CSASPDTPEAFF. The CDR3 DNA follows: TGCAGTGCTAGTCCCGACACCCCCGAAGCTTTCTTT.

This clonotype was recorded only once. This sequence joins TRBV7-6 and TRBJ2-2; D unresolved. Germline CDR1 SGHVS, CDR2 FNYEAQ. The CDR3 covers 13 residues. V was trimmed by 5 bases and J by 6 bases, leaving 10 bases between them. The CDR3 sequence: CASSLRTSGELFF. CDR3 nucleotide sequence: TGTGCCAGCAGCCTTAGGACGTCCGGGGAGCTGTTTTTT.

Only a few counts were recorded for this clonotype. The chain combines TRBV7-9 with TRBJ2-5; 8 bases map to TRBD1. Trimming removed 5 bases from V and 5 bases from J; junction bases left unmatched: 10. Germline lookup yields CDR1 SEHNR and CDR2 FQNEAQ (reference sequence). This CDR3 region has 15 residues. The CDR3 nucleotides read TGTGCCAGCAGCCTCTTACAGGGGGATGAGGAGACCCAGTACTTC. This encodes CASSLLQGDEETQYF.